These 24 T cell receptor beta chains were all obtained from the same sample, sequenced in a study of T cell changes during pregnancy in multiple sclerosis. TCRdb's copy holds only in-frame clones and misses some; the assay was immunoSEQ multiplex PCR. The sample comprises 60,000 to 70,000 clones, roughly 89% of which are singletons, and over 1% rests with the top ten. This specimen was peripheral blood, taken after pregnancy. The receptors derive from a female donor in good health, enrolled as a control in a pregnancy study.

The chain links TRBV7-9 to TRBJ1-1; tentative D call: TRBD1 (5 bases). Germline lookup yields CDR1 SEHNR and CDR2 FQNEAQ (reference sequence). CDR3 length equals 17 residues. V was pared by 1 base and J by 8 bases, with 23 bases between. CDR3 in DNA: TGTGCCAGCAGCTTAGTATCGGGGGGTCCTTCGGATCGGGAAGCTTTCTTT. Protein product: CASSLVSGGPSDREAFF.

J is TRBJ2-3 and V is TRBV7-9; the D gene is possibly TRBD2 (5 bases). The CDR3 has 13 residues. Germline V gene lookup returns CDR1 SEHNR and CDR2 FQNEAQ (reference sequence). Trimming removed 7 bases from V and 2 bases from J, with 10 bases in between. CDR3 loop: CASMPGFTDTQYF. DNA for the CDR3: TGTGCCAGCATGCCGGGATTCACAGATACGCAGTATTTT.

The chain is built from TRBV14 and TRBJ1-1, with no clear D. This CDR3 spans 13 amino acids. The ends were cut back, 4 bases at V and 5 bases at J, with 11 bases in the middle. The germline V gene has CDR1 SGHDN and CDR2 FVKESK. CDR3 protein: CASSLNVGTEAFF. Here the CDR3 DNA reads TGTGCCAGCAGCCTCAATGTCGGGACTGAAGCTTTCTTT.

This sequence joins TRBV6-5 and TRBJ1-1; tentatively, D is TRBD1 (6 bases). Trimming cost V 6 bases and J 1 base, with 15 bases left between them. This CDR3 region has 15 residues. Germline CDR1 is MNHEY and CDR2 is SVGAGI. The CDR3 nucleotides are TGTGCCAGCAGACTACCCGGGACAACGAACACTGAAGCTTTCTTT. It is translated as CASRLPGTTNTEAFF.

This clone appeared once. This sequence joins TRBV4-1 and TRBJ1-2; 8 nucleotides match TRBD1. This CDR3 contains 15 residues. Germline assignment: CDR1 MGHRA and CDR2 YSYEKL. The trim removed 0 bases at V and 6 bases at J, leaving 6 bases unmatched. The CDR3 nucleotides are TGCGCCAGCAGCCAAGACTCTAGGGACAGGAATGGCTACACCTTC. Its translation: CASSQDSRDRNGYTF.

This clone was recorded once. The chain carries TRBV6-1 and TRBJ2-7, with 7 bases aligning to TRBD1. With V trimmed by 9 bases and J by 1 base, 3 bases remained unmatched. This CDR3 is built from 12 residues. From germline, CDR1 is MNHNS and CDR2 SASEGT. DNA of the CDR3: TGTGCCAGTTCAGGGGGTTCCTACGAGCAGTACTTC. Amino acid sequence: CASSGGSYEQYF.

V is TRBV18 and J is TRBJ1-1; perhaps TRBD1 as D (5 bases). The germline V gene encodes CDR1 KGHSH and CDR2 LQKENI. Trimming stripped 0 bases from V and 3 bases from J, with 8 bases between. This CDR3 spans 14 amino acids. As DNA, the CDR3 is TGTGCCAGCTCACCACCTTCAGGGCACACTGAAGCTTTCTTT. Its protein is CASSPPSGHTEAFF.

V usage is TRBV4-2 and J usage is TRBJ1-5; the D gene is possibly TRBD1 (5 bases). The CDR3 extends over 17 amino acids. Germline V gene lookup returns CDR1 LGHNA and CDR2 YNFKEQ. Trimming stripped 0 bases from V and 3 bases from J, with 15 bases between. The CDR3 DNA reads TGTGCCAGCAGCCAAGAAGAGGCGGGGGTAGACAATCAGCCCCAGCATTTT. This codes for CASSQEEAGVDNQPQHF.

The V gene is TRBV30, the J gene TRBJ1-2, with 10 bases that match TRBD1. Trimming took 2 bases from V and 4 from J; bases not matched to a gene: 7. The germline V gene has CDR1 GTSNPN and CDR2 SVGIG (reference sequence). The CDR3 sequence is 15 residues long. This CDR3 is CAWSPLGQGVYGYTF. The CDR3 region has the DNA TGTGCCTGGAGTCCCCTAGGACAGGGGGTCTATGGCTACACCTTC.

This sequence joins TRBV6-5 and TRBJ1-2; TRBD1 is a possible D gene (5 bases). Germline V lookup: CDR1 MNHEY, CDR2 SVGAGI. V lost 6 bases and J 4 bases, leaving 12 bases between the germline ends. This CDR3 is 13 amino acids long. The CDR3 here is CASRSQGTYGYTF. CDR3 nucleotides: TGTGCCAGCAGATCTCAGGGAACCTATGGCTACACCTTC.

This chain links TRBV2 with TRBJ1-4; 7 bases fit TRBD1. The junction had 1 base not matched to a gene; V was cut back by 6 bases and J by 6 bases. This CDR3 has 12 residues. CDR1 and CDR2 (germline): SNHLY, FYNNEI. The CDR3 DNA sequence: TGTGCCAGCAGCGACAGGGATGAAAAACTGTTTTTT. This encodes CASSDRDEKLFF.

The CDR3 coding sequence is TGTGCCAGTAGTTACACGGGCGCGGGGTATGGAGAGACCCAGTACTTC. Translated, it gives CASSYTGAGYGETQYF. The V call is TRBV19, the J call TRBJ2-5; the D gene is possibly TRBD2 (6 bases). Trimming stripped 5 bases from V and 4 bases from J, with 20 bases between. This CDR3 has 16 residues. Germline V gives CDR1 LNHDA, CDR2 SQIVND (reference sequence).

The CDR3 nucleotides read TGTGCCAGCAGTTACTCTCCCAGGGGGGGGGAGCTGTTTTTT. It is translated as CASSYSPRGGELFF. The V gene is TRBV6-6, the J gene TRBJ2-2; 7 bases align to TRBD1. The V and J ends lost 0 bases and 8 bases, in that order; junction bases with no gene match: 3. Germline V CDR1 and CDR2: MNHNY, SVGAGI (reference sequence). The CDR3 is 14 residues long.

The chain recombines TRBV2 with TRBJ1-6, with 12 bases fitting TRBD1. The germline gives CDR1 SNHLY, CDR2 FYNNEI. J gave up 8 bases and V 6 bases, and 8 bases lay outside the gene matches. This CDR3 spans 16 amino acids. The CDR3 region has the DNA TGTGCCAGCAGGGGCGGGACAGGGGGCGGTGATTCACCCCTCCACTTT. Amino acids: CASRGGTGGGDSPLHF.

This rearrangement joins TRBV30 to TRBJ1-2; D gene ambiguous. The CDR3 extends over 15 amino acids. V was cut by 3 bases and J by 5 bases, with 19 bases left in between. Per the germline V gene, CDR1 is GTSNPN and CDR2 is SVGIG (reference sequence). The CDR3: CAWSVASRDMYGYTF. The CDR3 DNA is TGTGCCTGGAGCGTAGCTTCACGGGATATGTATGGCTACACCTTC.

The V and J genes are TRBV30 and TRBJ2-7; 9 nucleotides line up with TRBD2. The germline V gene has CDR1 GTSNPN and CDR2 SVGIG (reference sequence). Losses at the gene ends were 3 bases for V and 2 bases for J; bases not matched to a gene: 5. This CDR3 is 14 amino acids long. The CDR3 protein is CAWRGRGGPYEQYF. The CDR3, as DNA: TGTGCCTGGAGGGGGCGGGGGGGTCCCTACGAGCAGTACTTC.

The rearrangement links TRBV2 to TRBJ2-3; TRBD2 is a possible D gene (6 bases). CDR3 length equals 14 residues. The germline CDR1 and CDR2 sequences are SNHLY and FYNNEI. Trimming removed 8 bases at V and 0 bases at J, with 12 bases between. The CDR3 here is CASGGRDSTDTQYF. DNA for the CDR3: TGTGCCAGCGGAGGGCGGGACAGCACAGATACGCAGTATTTT.

The chain couples TRBV9 to TRBJ1-4; 7 bases fit TRBD1. There are 18 residues in the CDR3. The trim removed 0 bases at V and 0 bases at J, leaving 8 bases unmatched. CDR1 is SGDLS, CDR2 YYNGEE, per germline. The CDR3 here is CASSVGTGPVATNEKLFF. CDR3 nucleotides: TGTGCCAGCAGCGTAGGGACAGGTCCGGTTGCAACTAATGAAAAACTGTTTTTT.

The chain joins TRBV4-1 to TRBJ2-7; possibly TRBD2 for D (6 bases). CDR3 length equals 15 residues. V was clipped by 1 base and J by 1 base, with 11 bases between them. Germline V gene data show CDR1 as MGHRA and CDR2 as YSYEKL. The DNA for the CDR3 is TGCGCCAGCAGCCAAGGGGGGGACTTTTCCTACGAGCAGTACTTC. Protein: CASSQGGDFSYEQYF.

The CDR3 DNA reads as TGCGCCAGCAGCTGGACTAGCGGCGGGGCAGATACGCAGTATTTT. Amino acid sequence: CASSWTSGGADTQYF. The chain combines TRBV5-1 with TRBJ2-3; 10 bases fit TRBD2. Germline assignment: CDR1 SGHRS and CDR2 YFSETQ. V dropped 3 bases and J dropped 4; count of bases not matched to a gene: 5. The CDR3 extends over 15 amino acids.

The V gene is TRBV11-3, the J gene TRBJ2-1; TRBD2 is a possible D gene (7 bases). CDR3 length: 17 residues. Per the germline V gene, CDR1 is SGHNT and CDR2 is YENEEA. V lost 4 bases and J lost 0, with 16 bases in between. The CDR3 DNA follows: TGTGCCAGCAGCTCCCCGGGGGGCTTCAGCTCCTACAATGAGCAGTTCTTC. Its protein is CASSSPGGFSSYNEQFF.

CDR3: CASSPYRGRPGRPLHF. As DNA, the CDR3 is TGTGCCAGCAGCCCTTACAGGGGACGACCCGGTAGGCCCCTCCACTTT. The chain has TRBV7-9 and TRBJ1-6, with TRBD1 matching 7 bases. V was clipped by 5 bases and J by 13 bases; unmatched bases: 17. The CDR3 contains 16 residues. The V gene's germline CDR1 is SEHNR and CDR2 FQNEAQ (reference sequence).

The J gene is TRBJ1-2, the V gene TRBV5-5, with D perhaps matching TRBD1 (6 bases). Trimming took 4 bases from V and 0 from J, leaving 10 bases between them. The CDR3 loop spans 14 amino acids. CDR1 and CDR2 (germline): SGHKS, YYEKEE (reference sequence). CDR3 DNA sequence: TGTGCCAGCAGCCTAGGGGGAGCTAACTATGGCTACACCTTC. Translation: CASSLGGANYGYTF. Variable domain in full (rest from reference TRBV5-5 and TRBJ1-2): DAGVTQSPTHLIKTRGQQVTLRCSPISGHKSVSWYQQVLGQGPQFIFQYYEKEERGRGNFPDRFSARQFPNYSSELNVNALLLGDSALYLCASSLGGANYGYTFGSGTRLTVV.

The J gene is TRBJ1-2, the V gene TRBV6-5, with D uncertain. V was cut by 8 bases and J by 1 base, with 11 bases left in between. Germline CDR1 reads MNHEY; CDR2 reads SVGAGI. CDR3 length: 13 residues. In nucleotides, the CDR3 is TGTGCCAGCTCCTCCCCCGTTAACTATGGCTACACCTTC. Amino acid sequence: CASSSPVNYGYTF.